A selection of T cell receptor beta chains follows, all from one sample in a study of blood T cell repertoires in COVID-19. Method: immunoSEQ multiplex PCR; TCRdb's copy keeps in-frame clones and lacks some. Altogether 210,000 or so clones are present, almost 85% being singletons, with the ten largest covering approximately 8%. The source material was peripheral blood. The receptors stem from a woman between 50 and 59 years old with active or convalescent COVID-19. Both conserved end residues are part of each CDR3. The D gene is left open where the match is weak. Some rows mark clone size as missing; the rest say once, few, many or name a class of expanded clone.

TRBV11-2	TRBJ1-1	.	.	CASSLGQAFF	TGTGCCAGCAGCTTGGGCCAAGCTTTCTTT
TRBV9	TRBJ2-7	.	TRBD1	CASSVGTGGFYEQYF	TGTGCCAGCAGCGTCGGGACAGGGGGCTTCTACGAGCAGTACTTC
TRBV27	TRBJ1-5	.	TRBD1	CASSPDRGQPQHF	TGTGCCAGCAGCCCTGACAGGGGTCAGCCCCAGCATTTT
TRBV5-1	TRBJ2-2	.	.	CASSRQQNTGELFF	TGCGCCAGCAGCCGACAGCAGAACACCGGGGAGCTGTTTTTT
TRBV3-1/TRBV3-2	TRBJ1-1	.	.	CASSQTGVEAFF	TGTGCCAGCAGCCAGACCGGGGTTGAAGCTTTCTTT
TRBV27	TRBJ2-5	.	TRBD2	CASSFRTSGWTQYF	TGTGCCAGCAGTTTCAGGACTAGCGGGTGGACCCAGTACTTC
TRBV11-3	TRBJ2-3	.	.	CASSLQGATDTQYF	TGTGCCAGCAGCTTACAAGGGGCGACAGATACGCAGTATTTT
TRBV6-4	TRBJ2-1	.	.	CASASDFSYNEQFF	TGTGCCAGCGCATCGGACTTCTCCTACAATGAGCAGTTCTTC
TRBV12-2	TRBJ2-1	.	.	CASRFAAGKSPNEQFF	TGTGCAAGTCGCTTCGCAGCGGGAAAAAGCCCCAATGAGCAGTTCTTC
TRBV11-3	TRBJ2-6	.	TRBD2	CASSLRAGGSGANVLTF	TGTGCCAGCAGCCTAAGAGCGGGGGGCTCTGGGGCCAACGTCCTGACTTTC
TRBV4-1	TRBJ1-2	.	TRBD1	CASSQGTGAGYTF	TGCGCCAGCAGCCAAGGGACAGGGGCCGGCTACACCTTC
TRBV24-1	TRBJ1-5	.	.	CATGGGVNQPQHF	TGTGCCACCGGGGGAGGGGTAAATCAGCCCCAGCATTTT
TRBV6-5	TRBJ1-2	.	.	CASSSGANYGYTF	TGTGCCAGCAGCTCAGGGGCCAACTATGGCTACACCTTC
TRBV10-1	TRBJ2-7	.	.	CASSPNRVPYEQYF	TGCGCCAGCAGCCCCAACAGGGTGCCCTACGAGCAGTACTTC
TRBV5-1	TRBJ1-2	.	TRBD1	CASSGSPGQGDYGYTF	TGCGCCAGCAGCGGCTCCCCGGGACAGGGTGACTATGGCTACACCTTC
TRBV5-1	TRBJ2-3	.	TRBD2	CATAWRGSGSTDTQYF	TGCGCCACTGCGTGGAGGGGTAGCGGGAGCACAGATACGCAGTATTTT
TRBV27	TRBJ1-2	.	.	CASKGAFDYGYTF	TGTGCCAGCAAAGGGGCCTTCGACTATGGCTACACCTTC
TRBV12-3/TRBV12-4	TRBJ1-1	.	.	CASSQSGTEAFF	TGTGCCAGCAGTCAGTCGGGGACTGAAGCTTTCTTT
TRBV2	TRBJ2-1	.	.	CASRPGRAVDEQFF	TGTGCCAGCAGACCCGGCAGGGCCGTTGATGAGCAGTTCTTC
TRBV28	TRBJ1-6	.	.	CASSSSQGTNSPLHF	TGTGCCAGCAGTTCCTCACAGGGAACCAATTCACCCCTCCACTTT
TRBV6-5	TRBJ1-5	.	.	CASNPTWAGLGPQHF	TGTGCCAGCAATCCGACGTGGGCGGGCCTTGGGCCCCAGCATTTT
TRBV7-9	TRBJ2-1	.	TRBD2	CASSQRTSGMYNEQFF	TGTGCCAGCAGCCAAAGGACTAGCGGGATGTACAATGAGCAGTTCTTC
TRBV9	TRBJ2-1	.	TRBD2	CASSPRVAGVGTNEQFF	TGTGCCAGCAGCCCCCGGGTAGCGGGAGTCGGCACGAATGAGCAGTTCTTC
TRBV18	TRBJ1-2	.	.	CASSLNLGARRGYTF	TGTGCCAGCTCACTAAACTTGGGGGCCCGACGGGGCTACACCTTC
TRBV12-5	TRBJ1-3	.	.	CASGPTVIGNTIYF	TGTGCTAGTGGACCCACAGTAATCGGAAACACCATATATTTT
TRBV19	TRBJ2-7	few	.	CASSIASYYEQYF	TGTGCCAGTAGTATTGCCAGTTACTACGAGCAGTACTTC
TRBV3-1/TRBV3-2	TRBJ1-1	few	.	CASSQDGAGTEAFF	TGTGCCAGCAGCCAAGATGGGGCAGGCACTGAAGCTTTCTTT
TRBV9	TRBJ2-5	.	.	CASSQLAEGGETQYF	TGTGCCAGCAGCCAATTGGCGGAGGGGGGGGAGACCCAGTACTTC
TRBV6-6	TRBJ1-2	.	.	CASSYEGGARYGYTF	TGTGCCAGCAGTTACGAAGGGGGAGCTCGGTATGGCTACACCTTC
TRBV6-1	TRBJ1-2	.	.	CASSERGFDYGYTF	TGTGCCAGCAGTGAACGGGGATTCGACTATGGCTACACCTTC
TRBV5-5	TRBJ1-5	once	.	CASSLDISNQPQHF	TGTGCCAGCAGCTTGGACATAAGCAATCAGCCCCAGCATTTT
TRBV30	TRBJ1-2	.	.	CAWSHMEGKYGYTF	TGTGCCTGGAGCCATATGGAGGGAAAGTATGGCTACACCTTC